This T cell receptor (beta chain) was recorded in a study of naive and memory T cell subsets. Amplification of ligated cDNA took four PCR rounds with SP2 and nested alpha and beta constant primers. MiXCR was run by TCRdb on the 5' RACE reads, yielding one entry per CDR3 protein. The data hold about 32,000 distinct CDR3 sequences, with about a sixth observed a single time. V lost 7 bases and J lost 1; bases outside the gene matches: 8. Germline V gene data show CDR1 as SGHVS and CDR2 as FNYEAQ. The CDR3 is made up of 15 amino acids. This clonotype was observed a handful of times. TCR cDNA received a 3' ligated oligonucleotide that carried a UMI.

V is TRBV7-6 and J is TRBJ1-1, with 8 bases matching TRBD1. The receptor was isolated from a female donor in good health. CDR3 nucleotides: TGTGCCAGCAACCCCCGGACAGGGAAGAACACTGAAGCTTTCTTT. Amino acids: CASNPRTGKNTEAFF.